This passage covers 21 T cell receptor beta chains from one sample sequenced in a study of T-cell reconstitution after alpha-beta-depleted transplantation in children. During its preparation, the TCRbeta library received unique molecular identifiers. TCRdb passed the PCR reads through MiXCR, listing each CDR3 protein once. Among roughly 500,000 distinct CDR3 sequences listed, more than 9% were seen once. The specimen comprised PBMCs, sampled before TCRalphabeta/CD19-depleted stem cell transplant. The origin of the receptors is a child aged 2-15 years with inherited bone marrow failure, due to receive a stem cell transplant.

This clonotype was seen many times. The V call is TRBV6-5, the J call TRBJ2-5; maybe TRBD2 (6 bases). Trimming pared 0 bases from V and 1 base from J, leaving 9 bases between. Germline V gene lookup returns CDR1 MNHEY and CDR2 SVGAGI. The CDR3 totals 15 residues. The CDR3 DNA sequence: TGTGCCAGCAGTTACTCTGCCGGGGGCCAAGAGACCCAGTACTTC. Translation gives CASSYSAGGQETQYF.

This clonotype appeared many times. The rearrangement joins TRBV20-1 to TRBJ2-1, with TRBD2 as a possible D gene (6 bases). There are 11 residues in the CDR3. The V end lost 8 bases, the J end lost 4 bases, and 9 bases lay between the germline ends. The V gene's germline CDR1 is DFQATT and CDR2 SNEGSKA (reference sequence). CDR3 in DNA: TGCAGTTACGGGAGTTACAATGAGCAGTTCTTC. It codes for CSYGSYNEQFF.

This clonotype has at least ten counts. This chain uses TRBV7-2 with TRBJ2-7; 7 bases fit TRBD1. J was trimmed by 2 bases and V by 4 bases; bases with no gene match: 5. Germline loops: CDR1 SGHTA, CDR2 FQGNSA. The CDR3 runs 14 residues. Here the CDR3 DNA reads TGTGCCAGCAGCTCCCGGGACAGCGCCTACGAGCAGTACTTC. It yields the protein CASSSRDSAYEQYF.

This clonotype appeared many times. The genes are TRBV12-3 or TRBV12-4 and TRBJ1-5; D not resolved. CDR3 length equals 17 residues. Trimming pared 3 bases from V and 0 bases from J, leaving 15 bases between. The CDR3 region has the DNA TGTGCCAGCAGTTTTAGGTATGCCTCCTATAGCAATCAGCCCCAGCATTTT. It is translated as CASSFRYASYSNQPQHF.

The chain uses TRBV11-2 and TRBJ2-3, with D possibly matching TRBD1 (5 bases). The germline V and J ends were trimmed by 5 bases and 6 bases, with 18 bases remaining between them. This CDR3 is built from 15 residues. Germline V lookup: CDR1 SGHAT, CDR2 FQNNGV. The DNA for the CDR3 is TGTGCCAGCAGCCTACGTCGGTGGGGCTCCGATACGCAGTATTTT. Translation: CASSLRRWGSDTQYF.

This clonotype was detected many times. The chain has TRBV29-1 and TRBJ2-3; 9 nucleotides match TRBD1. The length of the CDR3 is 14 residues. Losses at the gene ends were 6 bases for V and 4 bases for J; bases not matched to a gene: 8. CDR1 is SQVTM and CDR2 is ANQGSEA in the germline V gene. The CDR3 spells CSVPGTGNADTQYF. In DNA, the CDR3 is TGCAGCGTCCCCGGGACAGGGAATGCAGATACGCAGTATTTT.

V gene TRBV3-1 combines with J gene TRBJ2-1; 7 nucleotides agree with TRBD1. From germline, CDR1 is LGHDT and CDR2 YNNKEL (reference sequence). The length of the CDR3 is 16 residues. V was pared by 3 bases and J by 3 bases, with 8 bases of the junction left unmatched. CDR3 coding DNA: TGTGCCAGCAGCCAGTCAACAGGGGACCTCTACAATGAGCAGTTCTTC. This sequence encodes CASSQSTGDLYNEQFF.

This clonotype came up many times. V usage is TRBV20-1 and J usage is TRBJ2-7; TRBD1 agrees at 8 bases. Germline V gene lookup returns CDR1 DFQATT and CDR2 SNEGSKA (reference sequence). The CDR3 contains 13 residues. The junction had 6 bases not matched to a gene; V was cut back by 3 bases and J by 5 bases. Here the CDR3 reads CSASRTGNDEQYF. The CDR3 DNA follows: TGCAGTGCTAGTCGGACAGGGAACGACGAGCAGTACTTC.

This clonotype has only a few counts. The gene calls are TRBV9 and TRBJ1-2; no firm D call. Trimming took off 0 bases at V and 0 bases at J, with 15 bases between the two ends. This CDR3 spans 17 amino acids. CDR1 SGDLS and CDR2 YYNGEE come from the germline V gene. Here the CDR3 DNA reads TGTGCCAGCAGCGTAGGGTCGGTCCGAATTGCTAACTATGGCTACACCTTC. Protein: CASSVGSVRIANYGYTF.

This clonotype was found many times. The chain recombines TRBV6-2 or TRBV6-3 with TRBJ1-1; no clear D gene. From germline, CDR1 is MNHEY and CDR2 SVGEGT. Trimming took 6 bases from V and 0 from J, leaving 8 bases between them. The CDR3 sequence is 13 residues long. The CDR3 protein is CASRDPMNTEAFF. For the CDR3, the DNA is TGTGCCAGCAGGGATCCAATGAACACTGAAGCTTTCTTT.

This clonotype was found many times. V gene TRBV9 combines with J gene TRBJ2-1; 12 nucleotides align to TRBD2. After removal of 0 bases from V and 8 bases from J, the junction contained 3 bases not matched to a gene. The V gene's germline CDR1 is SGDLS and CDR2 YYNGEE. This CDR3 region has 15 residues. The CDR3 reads CASSVGTSGIYEQFF. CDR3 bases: TGTGCCAGCAGCGTAGGGACTAGCGGGATATATGAGCAGTTCTTC.

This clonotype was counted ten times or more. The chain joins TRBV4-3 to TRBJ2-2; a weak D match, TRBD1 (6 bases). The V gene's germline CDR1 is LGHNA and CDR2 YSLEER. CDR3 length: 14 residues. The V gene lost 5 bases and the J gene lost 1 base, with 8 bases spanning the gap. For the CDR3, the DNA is TGCGCCAGCAGCGAGGGGGTGAACACCGGGGAGCTGTTTTTT. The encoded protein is CASSEGVNTGELFF.

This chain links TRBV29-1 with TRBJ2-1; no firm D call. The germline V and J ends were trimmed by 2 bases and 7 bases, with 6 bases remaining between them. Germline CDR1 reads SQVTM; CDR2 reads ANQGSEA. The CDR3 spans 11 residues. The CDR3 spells CSVEIRNEQFF. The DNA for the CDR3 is TGCAGCGTTGAAATACGGAATGAGCAGTTCTTC.

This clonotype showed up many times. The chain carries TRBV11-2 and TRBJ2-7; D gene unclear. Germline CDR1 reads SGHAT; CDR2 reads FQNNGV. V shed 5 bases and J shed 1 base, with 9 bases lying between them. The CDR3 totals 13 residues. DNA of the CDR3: TGTGCCAGCAGCGAGCTGGGTTCCTACGAGCAGTACTTC. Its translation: CASSELGSYEQYF.

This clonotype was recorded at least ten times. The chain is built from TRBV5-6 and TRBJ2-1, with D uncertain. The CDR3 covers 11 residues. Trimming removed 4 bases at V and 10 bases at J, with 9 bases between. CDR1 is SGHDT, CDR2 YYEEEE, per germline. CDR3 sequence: CASSQAKEQFF. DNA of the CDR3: TGTGCCAGCAGCCAGGCTAAGGAGCAGTTCTTC.

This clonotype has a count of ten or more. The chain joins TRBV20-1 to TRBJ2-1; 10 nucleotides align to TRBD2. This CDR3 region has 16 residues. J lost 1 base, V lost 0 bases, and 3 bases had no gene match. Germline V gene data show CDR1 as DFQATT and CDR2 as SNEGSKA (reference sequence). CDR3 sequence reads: CSARDLAGVSYNEQFF. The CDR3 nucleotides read TGCAGTGCTAGAGATCTAGCGGGAGTATCCTACAATGAGCAGTTCTTC.

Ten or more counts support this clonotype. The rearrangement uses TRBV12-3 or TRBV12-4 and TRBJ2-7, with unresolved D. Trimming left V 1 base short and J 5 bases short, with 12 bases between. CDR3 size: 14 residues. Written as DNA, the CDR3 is TGTGCCAGCAGTTTAGGTAATAGACTCGACGAGCAGTACTTC. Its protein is CASSLGNRLDEQYF.

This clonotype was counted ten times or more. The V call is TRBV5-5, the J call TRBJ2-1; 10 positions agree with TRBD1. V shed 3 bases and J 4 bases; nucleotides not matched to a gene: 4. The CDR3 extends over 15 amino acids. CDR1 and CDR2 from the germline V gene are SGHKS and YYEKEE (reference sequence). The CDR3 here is CASSWDRGSYNEQFF. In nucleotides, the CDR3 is TGTGCCAGCAGCTGGGACAGGGGCTCTTACAATGAGCAGTTCTTC.

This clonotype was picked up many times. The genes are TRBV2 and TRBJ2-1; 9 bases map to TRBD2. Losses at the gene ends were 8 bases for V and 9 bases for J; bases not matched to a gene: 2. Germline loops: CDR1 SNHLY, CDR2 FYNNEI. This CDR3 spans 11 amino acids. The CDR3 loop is CASGTSLEQFF. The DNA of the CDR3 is TGTGCCAGCGGGACTAGCCTTGAGCAGTTCTTC.

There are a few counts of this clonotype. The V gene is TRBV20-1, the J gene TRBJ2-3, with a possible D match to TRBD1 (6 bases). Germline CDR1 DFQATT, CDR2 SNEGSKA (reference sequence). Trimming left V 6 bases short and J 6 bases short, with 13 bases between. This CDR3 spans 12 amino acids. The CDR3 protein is CSAPPQGDTQYF. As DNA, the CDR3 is TGCAGTGCGCCGCCCCAGGGGGATACGCAGTATTTT.

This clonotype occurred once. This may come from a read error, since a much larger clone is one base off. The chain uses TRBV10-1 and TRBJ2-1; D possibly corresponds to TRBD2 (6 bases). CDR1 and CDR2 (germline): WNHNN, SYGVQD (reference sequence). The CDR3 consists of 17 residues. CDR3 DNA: TGCACCAGCAGTCATTGGGTCGGGAGAGGAAGGTACAATGAGCAGTTCTTC. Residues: CTSSHWVGRGRYNEQFF.